This paragraph reports one T cell receptor beta chain. The sample originates from a study of blood T cell repertoires in COVID-19. Background on the study: The analysed material was cDNA or gDNA that came from T cells, B-cell-depleted T cells, or PBMCs.

The data were produced by immunoSEQ multiplex PCR, yet TCRdb's version contains in-frame clones alone and is incomplete. This sample has around 88,000 clones; 81% occur once, and the top ten carry around a tenth. Between the trimmed V and J ends, which lost 0 bases and 10 bases, there was a span of 15 bases. The CDR3 spans 15 residues. CDR1 is LGHNA, CDR2 YSLEER, per germline. The sequencing sample was made of peripheral blood. This chain connects TRBV4-3 to TRBJ1-4; TRBD1 is a possible D gene (6 bases). This sequence was found in a woman older than 75 with acute or convalescent COVID-19. The chain's CDR3 is CASSQDWDKSSKLFF. In DNA, the CDR3 is TGCGCCAGCAGCCAAGATTGGGACAAAAGCTCAAAACTGTTTTTT.